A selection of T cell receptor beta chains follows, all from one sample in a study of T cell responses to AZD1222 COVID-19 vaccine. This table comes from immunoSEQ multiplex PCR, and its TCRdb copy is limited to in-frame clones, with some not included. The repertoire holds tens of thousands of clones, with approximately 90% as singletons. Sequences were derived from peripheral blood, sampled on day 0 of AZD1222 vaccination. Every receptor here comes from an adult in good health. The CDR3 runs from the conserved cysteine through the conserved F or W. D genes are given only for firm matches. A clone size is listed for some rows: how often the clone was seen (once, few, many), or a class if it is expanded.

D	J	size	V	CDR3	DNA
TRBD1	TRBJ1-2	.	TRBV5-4	CASSSRQGLDGYTF	TGTGCCAGCAGCTCGAGACAGGGGCTGGATGGCTACACCTTC
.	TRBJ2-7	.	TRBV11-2	CASSWISYEQYF	TGTGCCAGCAGCTGGATCTCCTACGAGCAGTACTTC
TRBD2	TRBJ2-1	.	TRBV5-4	CASSLTSGGIGDEQFF	TGTGCCAGCAGTTTGACTAGCGGGGGTATAGGGGATGAGCAGTTCTTC
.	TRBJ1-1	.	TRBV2	CASSEGGRNTEAFF	TGTGCCAGCAGTGAGGGGGGCAGGAACACTGAAGCTTTCTTT
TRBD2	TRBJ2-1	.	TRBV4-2	CASSQDQAGAYNEQFF	TGTGCCAGCAGCCAAGATCAAGCGGGGGCCTACAATGAGCAGTTCTTC
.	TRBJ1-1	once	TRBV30	CAWSAWGAEAFF	TGTGCCTGGAGCGCCTGGGGCGCTGAAGCTTTCTTT
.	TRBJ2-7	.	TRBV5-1	CASSLGGAESYEQYF	TGCGCCAGCAGCTTGGGAGGAGCAGAGAGCTACGAGCAGTACTTC
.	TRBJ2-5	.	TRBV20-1	CSARTAETQYF	TGCAGTGCCCGGACTGCAGAGACCCAGTACTTC
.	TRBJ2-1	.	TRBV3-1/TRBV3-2	CASSPTWTHSYNEQFF	TGTGCCAGCAGCCCAACATGGACCCACTCCTACAATGAGCAGTTCTTC
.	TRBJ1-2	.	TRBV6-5	CATKGGGENYGYTF	TGTGCCACCAAGGGGGGAGGGGAGAACTATGGCTACACCTTC
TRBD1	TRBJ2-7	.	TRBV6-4	CASSERQGSYEQYF	TGTGCCAGCAGTGAACGACAGGGGAGTTACGAGCAGTACTTC
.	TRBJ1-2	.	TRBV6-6	CASRWPGPGANGYTF	TGTGCCAGCAGATGGCCGGGACCGGGGGCGAATGGCTACACCTTC
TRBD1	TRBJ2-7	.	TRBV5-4	CASSLGDRVVGEQYF	TGTGCCAGCAGCTTGGGTGACAGGGTGGTCGGCGAGCAGTACTTC
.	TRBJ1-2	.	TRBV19	CASSMLKTTNYGYTF	TGTGCCAGTAGTATGCTAAAGACCACTAACTATGGCTACACCTTC
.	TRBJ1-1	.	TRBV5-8	CASRAGLVNTEAFF	TGTGCCAGCCGGGCGGGATTGGTGAACACTGAAGCTTTCTTT
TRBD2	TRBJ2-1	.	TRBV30	CAWATSGAYNEQFF	TGTGCCTGGGCGACTAGCGGAGCCTACAATGAGCAGTTCTTC
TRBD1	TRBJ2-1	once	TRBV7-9	CASSLVGQGMDEQFF	TGTGCCAGCAGCTTAGTGGGACAGGGAATGGATGAGCAGTTCTTC
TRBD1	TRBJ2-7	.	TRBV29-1	CSVEGQGGYEQYF	TGCAGCGTTGAGGGACAGGGAGGGTACGAGCAGTACTTC
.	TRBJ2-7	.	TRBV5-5	CASSPFGAYEQYF	TGTGCCAGCAGCCCCTTTGGGGCCTACGAGCAGTACTTC
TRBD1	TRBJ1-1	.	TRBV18	CASSPPNRGLNTEAFF	TGTGCCAGCTCACCTCCCAACAGGGGGTTGAACACTGAAGCTTTCTTT
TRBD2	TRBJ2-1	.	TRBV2	CASRPHGLAGLSYNEQFF	TGTGCCAGCAGACCCCATGGACTAGCGGGACTATCCTACAATGAGCAGTTCTTC
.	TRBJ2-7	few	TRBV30	CAWSVWVTPAPYEQYF	TGTGCCTGGAGTGTATGGGTGACCCCCGCCCCCTACGAGCAGTACTTC
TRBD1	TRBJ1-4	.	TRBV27	CASRGTAATNEKLFF	TGTGCCAGCAGGGGGACAGCCGCAACTAATGAAAAACTGTTTTTT
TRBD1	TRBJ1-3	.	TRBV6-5	CASTNRGSSGNTIYF	TGTGCCAGCACCAACAGGGGAAGCTCTGGAAACACCATATATTTT
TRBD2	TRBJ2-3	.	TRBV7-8	CASSRGDFRPDTQYF	TGTGCCAGCAGCCGGGGGGACTTCCGCCCAGATACGCAGTATTTT
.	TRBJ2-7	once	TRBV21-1	CASDRLAGAHSYYYEQYF	TGTGCCAGCGACAGACTAGCGGGAGCACATAGTTATTACTACGAGCAGTACTTC
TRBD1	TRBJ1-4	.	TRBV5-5	CASTRDSDNEKLFF	TGTGCCAGCACAAGGGACAGTGATAATGAAAAACTGTTTTTT
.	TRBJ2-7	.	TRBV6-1	CASSEVGEKGSYEQYF	TGTGCCAGCAGTGAAGTGGGGGAGAAGGGTTCCTACGAGCAGTACTTC
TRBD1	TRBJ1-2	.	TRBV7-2	CASSLDGQGLYGYTF	TGTGCCAGCAGCCTAGACGGACAGGGTCTGTATGGCTACACCTTC
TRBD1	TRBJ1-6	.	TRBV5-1	CASSPGQADSPLHF	TGCGCCAGCAGCCCGGGACAGGCGGATTCACCCCTCCACTTT
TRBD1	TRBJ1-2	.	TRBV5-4	CASSRPGQGGDYGYTF	TGTGCCAGCAGCCGTCCTGGACAGGGAGGGGACTATGGCTACACCTTC
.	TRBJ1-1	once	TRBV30	CAWSVVSANTEAFF	TGTGCCTGGAGTGTAGTCTCGGCGAACACTGAAGCTTTCTTT
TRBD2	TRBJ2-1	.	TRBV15	CATSRGTSGRNEQFF	TGTGCCACCAGCAGAGGGACTAGCGGGAGAAATGAGCAGTTCTTC
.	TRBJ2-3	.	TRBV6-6	CASSSVRADTQYF	TGTGCCAGCTCCTCTGTGCGGGCGGATACGCAGTATTTT
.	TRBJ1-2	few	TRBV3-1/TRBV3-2	CASSPRRTGGYTF	TGTGCCAGCAGCCCTCGCAGGACGGGAGGCTACACCTTC
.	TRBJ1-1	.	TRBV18	CASSPPERRQLNTEAFF	TGTGCCAGCTCACCTCCGGAGAGGAGACAGTTGAACACTGAAGCTTTCTTT
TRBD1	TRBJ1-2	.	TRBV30	CACGTGGLYGYTF	TGTGCCTGTGGGACAGGGGGTCTATATGGCTACACCTTC
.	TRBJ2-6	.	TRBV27	CASRGMGSHSGANVLTF	TGTGCCAGCAGGGGAATGGGCTCTCACTCTGGGGCCAACGTCCTGACTTTC
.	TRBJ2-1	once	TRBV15	CATSKGHSDEQFF	TGTGCCACCAGCAAGGGGCACTCTGATGAGCAGTTCTTC
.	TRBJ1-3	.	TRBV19	CASTLQVSGNTIYF	TGTGCCAGTACCCTCCAGGTCTCTGGAAACACCATATATTTT
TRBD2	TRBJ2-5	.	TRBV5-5	CASSLISSGGQETQYF	TGTGCCAGCAGCTTGATTTCTAGCGGAGGACAAGAGACCCAGTACTTC
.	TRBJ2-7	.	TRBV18	CASSPGLEGVQYF	TGTGCCAGCTCACCAGGCCTCGAGGGAGTGCAGTACTTC
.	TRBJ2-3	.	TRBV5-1	CASGLSSAFTDTQYF	TGCGCCAGCGGGCTCTCGAGCGCCTTCACAGATACGCAGTATTTT
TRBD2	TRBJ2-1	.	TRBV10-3	CAISGTSVNNEQFF	TGTGCCATCAGTGGGACTAGCGTCAACAATGAGCAGTTCTTC
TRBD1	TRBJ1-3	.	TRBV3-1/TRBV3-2	CASRQGLSSGNTIYF	TGTGCCTCTAGACAGGGTCTTTCCTCTGGAAACACCATATATTTT
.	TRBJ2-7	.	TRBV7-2	CASSPLRTGTGPYEQYF	TGTGCCAGCAGCCCACTACGAACCGGGACCGGTCCCTACGAGCAGTACTTC
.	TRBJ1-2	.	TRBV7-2	CASSPRRRGANYGYTF	TGTGCCAGCAGCCCGAGAAGGAGGGGAGCTAACTATGGCTACACCTTC
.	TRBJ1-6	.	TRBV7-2	CASSLGPVYSPLHF	TGTGCCAGCAGCCTTGGGCCTGTCTATTCACCCCTCCACTTT
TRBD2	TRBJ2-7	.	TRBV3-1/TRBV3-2	CASTLMGGGSYEQYF	TGTGCCAGCACCCTAATGGGGGGGGGCTCCTACGAGCAGTACTTC
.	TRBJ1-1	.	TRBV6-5	CASRLQGNTEAFF	TGTGCCAGCAGGCTACAGGGGAACACTGAAGCTTTCTTT
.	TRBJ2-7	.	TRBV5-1	CASSLAIVQGHEQYF	TGCGCCAGCAGCTTGGCCATAGTACAGGGACACGAGCAGTACTTC
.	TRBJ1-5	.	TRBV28	CASSLSGAENQPQHF	TGTGCCAGCAGTTTATCAGGGGCCGAAAATCAGCCCCAGCATTTT
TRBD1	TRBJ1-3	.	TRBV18	CASSPQGQGFGNTIYF	TGTGCCAGCTCACCACAGGGACAGGGCTTCGGAAACACCATATATTTT
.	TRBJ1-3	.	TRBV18	CASSPGQSSGNTIYF	TGTGCCAGCTCACCGGGGCAGAGCTCTGGAAACACCATATATTTT